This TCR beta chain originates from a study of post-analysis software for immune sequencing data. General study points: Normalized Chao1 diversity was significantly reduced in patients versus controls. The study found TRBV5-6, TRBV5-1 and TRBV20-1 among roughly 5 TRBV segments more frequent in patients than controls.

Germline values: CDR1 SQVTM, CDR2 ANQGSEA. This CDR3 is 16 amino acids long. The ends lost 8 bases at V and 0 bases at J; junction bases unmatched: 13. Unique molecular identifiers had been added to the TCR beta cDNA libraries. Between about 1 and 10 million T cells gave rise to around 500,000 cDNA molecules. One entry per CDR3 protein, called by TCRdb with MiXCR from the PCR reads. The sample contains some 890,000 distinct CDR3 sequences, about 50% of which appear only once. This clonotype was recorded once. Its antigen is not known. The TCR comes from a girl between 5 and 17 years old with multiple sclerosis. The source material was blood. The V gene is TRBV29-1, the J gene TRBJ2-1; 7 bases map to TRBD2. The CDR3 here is CSCRGVPLGSYNEQFF. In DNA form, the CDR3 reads TGCAGCTGCCGGGGGGTCCCCCTTGGCTCCTACAATGAGCAGTTCTTC.